By share, the clone carrying this T cell receptor delta chain counts as medium-sized. The CDR3 is made up of 15 amino acids. Germline V lookup: CDR1 GEAIGNYY, CDR2 EKD. The V and J ends lost 3 bases and 0 bases respectively, with 13 bases between them. TCRdb re-processed the multiplex PCR reads using CATT. The sample carries tens of thousands of delta-chain clones, 1.6% recorded once. This specimen comes from a study of γδ T cells in repeated Plasmodium falciparum infection. The wider study: Timepoints: baseline, immediately before selected infections, and 21 days after every infection.

Vgamma9/Vdelta2+ and Vdelta2-negative gammadelta T cells were flow-sorted from PBMC for bulk sequencing. This TCR came from a pool of human donors (malaria-infected and uninfected, not separated). This rearrangement joins TRDV2 to TRDJ1, with a weak D call TRDD3 (6 bases). Sequenced material: gamma-delta T cells from blood. The CDR3 is CACDGVGVYTDKLIF. The CDR3 DNA is TGTGCCTGTGACGGCGTGGGGGTGTACACCGATAAACTCATCTTT.